The entry that follows covers one T cell receptor (beta chain) sequence. CDR3 length equals 14 residues. Trimming at V came to 1 base and at J to 11 bases, leaving 6 bases not matched to a gene. The germline V gene has CDR1 SGHNT and CDR2 YYREEE (reference sequence). This entry belongs to a study of blood T cell repertoires in COVID-19. About the study: The study drew acute and convalescent COVID-19 samples from the United States, Italy and Spain. T cells, B-cell-depleted T cells, or PBMCs provided the cDNA or gDNA that served as material.

Original processing notes: Estimates of nucleated cell counts were drawn from the amplification of reference gene primers. Generated by immunoSEQ multiplex PCR, the TCRdb table keeps only in-frame clones and is missing some. The V and J calls and clone size were taken over from that table, and D and trimming were inferred from the DNA. The table lists approximately 98,000 clones, about 85% of them singletons. The material sequenced was peripheral blood. This chain connects TRBV5-4 to TRBJ1-6; TRBD1 matches at 7 bases. This TCR was recovered from an elderly woman with acute or convalescent COVID-19. CDR3 residues: CASSLSQGTTPLHF. CDR3 in DNA: TGTGCCAGCAGCTTGTCACAGGGGACGACACCCCTCCACTTT.